The next 5 T cell receptor beta chains were all read from a single sample in a study of T-cell memory formation after mild COVID-19 (dated by TCRdb to 2020 to 2023). Libraries were built with 5' RACE. Sequencing relied on an Illumina NovaSeq 6000. TCRdb reprocessing: public reads trimmed at Q25 with fastp, clones called with MiXCR, in-frame beta chains kept. Identical CDR3 protein sequences are pooled into one entry, listed with their most common genes and DNA. The sample includes about 270,000 distinct CDR3 sequences, with around 15% observed a single time. The top ten constitute 20% to 25% of the sample. The sample consisted of PBMCs or a T cell subset sorted from them (not recorded which). Receptors originate from a young man who had mild COVID-19 (a few samples of this study predate the infection). The sample titles of this study are shuffled in the database, so cell type and time point are left out; the donor was told from shared clones.

The CDR3 region is CASSSIVRGAGYNEQFF. CDR3 nucleotides: TGTGCCAGCAGCTCGATCGTAAGGGGGGCCGGATACAATGAGCAGTTCTTC. The J gene is TRBJ2-1, the V gene TRBV7-2; D possibly uses TRBD1 or TRBD2 (6 bases each). Germline CDR1 and CDR2: SGHTA and FQGNSA. The CDR3 has 17 residues. V was shortened by 4 bases and J by 4 bases, with 20 bases between the two germline ends.

This clonotype has more than one count but fewer than ten. V and J are TRBV28 and TRBJ1-1, with D uncertain. Trimming cost V 4 bases and J 1 base, with 4 bases left between them. There are 12 residues in the CDR3. Per the germline V gene, CDR1 is MDHEN and CDR2 is SYDVKM. The CDR3 loop is CASSSQNTEAFF. CDR3 nucleotides: TGTGCCAGCAGTTCGCAGAACACTGAAGCTTTCTTT.

V gene TRBV24-1 combines with J gene TRBJ2-1; a possible D gene is TRBD2 (6 bases). Germline V gives CDR1 KGHDR, CDR2 SFDVKD. Between the trimmed V and J ends, which lost 5 bases and 5 bases, there was a span of 15 bases. The CDR3 loop spans 15 amino acids. CDR3 amino acids: CATSGGAGLNNEQFF. CDR3 nucleotides: TGTGCCACCAGTGGAGGGGCGGGGCTGAACAATGAGCAGTTCTTC.

This clonotype was seen only a few times. The chain recombines TRBV6-5 with TRBJ2-5, with 7 positions matching TRBD1. The CDR3 runs to 16 residues. Per germline, CDR1 MNHEY and CDR2 SVGAGI. V trimming: 4 bases; J trimming: 2 bases; junction bases outside the gene matches: 10. For the CDR3, the DNA is TGTGCCAGCAGTTTCCGGGGACAGATGATTCAAGAGACCCAGTACTTC. Its protein is CASSFRGQMIQETQYF.

This clonotype has just a few counts. The chain has TRBV4-1 and TRBJ2-7; the D call may be TRBD1 or TRBD2 (5 bases each). V was pared by 0 bases and J by 3 bases, with 12 bases between. The CDR3 is 15 residues long. CDR1 and CDR2 (germline): MGHRA, YSYEKL. The CDR3 loop is CASSQEEAGFYEQYF. As DNA, the CDR3 is TGCGCCAGCAGCCAAGAGGAGGCAGGGTTCTACGAGCAGTACTTC.